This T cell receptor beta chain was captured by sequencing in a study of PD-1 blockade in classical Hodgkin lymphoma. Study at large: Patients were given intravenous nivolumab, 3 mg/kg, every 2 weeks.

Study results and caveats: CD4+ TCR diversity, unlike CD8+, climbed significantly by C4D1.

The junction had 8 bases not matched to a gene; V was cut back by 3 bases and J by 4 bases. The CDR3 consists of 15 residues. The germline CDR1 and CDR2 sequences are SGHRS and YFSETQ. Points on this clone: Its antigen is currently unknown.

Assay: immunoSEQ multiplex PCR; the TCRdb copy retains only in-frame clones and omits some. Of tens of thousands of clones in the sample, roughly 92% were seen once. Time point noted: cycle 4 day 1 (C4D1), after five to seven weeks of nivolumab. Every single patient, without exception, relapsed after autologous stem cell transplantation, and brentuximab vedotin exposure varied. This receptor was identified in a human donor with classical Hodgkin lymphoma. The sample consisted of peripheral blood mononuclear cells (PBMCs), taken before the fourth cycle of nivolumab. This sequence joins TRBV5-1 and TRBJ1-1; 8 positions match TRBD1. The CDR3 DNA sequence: TGCGCCAGCAGCTCTGACAGGGGCCCAAGCACTGAAGCTTTCTTT. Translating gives CASSSDRGPSTEAFF.